This T cell receptor (beta chain) was sequenced in a study of a mutant IDH1 vaccine in newly diagnosed glioma. On the study more broadly: Patients were pretreated with radiotherapy, temozolomide, or both, mostly both.

The germline V and J ends were trimmed by 10 bases and 7 bases, with 11 bases remaining between them. Germline-derived CDR1 and CDR2 are SEHNR and FQNEAQ (reference sequence). The CDR3 is made up of 10 amino acids. Time point: week 35, safety follow-up. With topical imiquimod, each dose of the vaccine consisted of 300 ug of mutant IDH1 20-mer peptide. New IDH1-mutant, ATRX-lost WHO grade 3 or 4 astrocytomas occurred in donors. This table comes from immunoSEQ multiplex PCR, and its TCRdb copy is limited to in-frame clones, with some not included. The sample consists of 50,000 to 75,000 clones, 60% to 75% of them appearing once. A word on this clone: The antigen is undetermined.

The sample was PBMCs, taken from a glioma patient whose treatment included an IDH1 peptide vaccine. The clonotype originates from a man between 45 and 60 years old with glioma. The V call is TRBV7-9, the J call TRBJ2-7, with TRBD2 as a possible D gene (5 bases). CDR3 nucleotides: TGTGCCATTTCGTCGGGAGAGCAGTACTTC. It translates to CAISSGEQYF.